This T cell receptor (beta chain) originates from a study of cytomegalovirus exposure and HLA in healthy donors. Though probably carrying unrecorded immune exposures, donors were nominally healthy at sampling. This CDR3 contains 15 residues. Trimming took off 3 bases at V and 0 bases at J, with 9 bases between the two ends. Germline assignment: CDR1 SGHTA and CDR2 FQGTGA. Notes on this clone: Its specificity is not known.

Study conclusions and caveats: Evidence from a later analysis indicated that most CMV-associated TCR beta chains looked HLA-restricted. In a later analysis, common viral pathogens appeared linked to several of the most significant clusters.

PCR employed 60 Vbeta and 13 Jbeta primers. Repertoires were generated with immunoSEQ multiplex PCR, while TCRdb's copy carries only in-frame clones and drops some. The sample includes roughly 120,000 clones, under 90% seen only once; the top ten take 7.5% to 9%. V and J are TRBV7-3 and TRBJ1-3; D remains unclear. The clonotype comes from a female donor in good health and CMV-seropositive. The sequenced sample consisted of PBMCs. CDR3 in amino acids: CASSFYGSSGNTIYF. CDR3 nucleotides: TGTGCCAGCAGCTTCTACGGTAGCTCTGGAAACACCATATATTTT. The full variable domain, with the rest looked up from reference TRBV7-3 and TRBJ1-3, is GAGVSQTPSNKVTEKGKYVELRCDPISGHTALYWYRQSLGQGPEFLIYFQGTGAADDSGLPNDRFFAVRPEGSVSTLKIQRTERGDSAVYLCASSFYGSSGNTIYFGEGSWLTVV.